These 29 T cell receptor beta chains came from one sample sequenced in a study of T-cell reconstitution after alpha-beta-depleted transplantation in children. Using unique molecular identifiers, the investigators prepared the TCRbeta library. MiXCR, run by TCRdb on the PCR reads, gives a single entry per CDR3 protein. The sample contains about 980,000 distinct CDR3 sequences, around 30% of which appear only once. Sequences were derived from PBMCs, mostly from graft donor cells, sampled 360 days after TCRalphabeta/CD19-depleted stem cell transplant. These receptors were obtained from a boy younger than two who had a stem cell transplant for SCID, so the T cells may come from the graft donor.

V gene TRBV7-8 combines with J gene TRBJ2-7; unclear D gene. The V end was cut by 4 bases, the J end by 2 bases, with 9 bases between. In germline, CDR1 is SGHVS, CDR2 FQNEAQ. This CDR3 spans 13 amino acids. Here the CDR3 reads CASSSRLPYEQYF. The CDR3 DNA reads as TGTGCCAGCAGCTCGCGATTGCCCTACGAGCAGTACTTC.

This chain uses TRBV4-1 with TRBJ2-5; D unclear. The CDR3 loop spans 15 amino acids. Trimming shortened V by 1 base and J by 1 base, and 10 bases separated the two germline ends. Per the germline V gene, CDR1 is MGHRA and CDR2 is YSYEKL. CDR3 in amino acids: CASSQVSPLQETQYF. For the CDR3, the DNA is TGCGCCAGCAGCCAAGTCTCGCCACTCCAAGAGACCCAGTACTTC.

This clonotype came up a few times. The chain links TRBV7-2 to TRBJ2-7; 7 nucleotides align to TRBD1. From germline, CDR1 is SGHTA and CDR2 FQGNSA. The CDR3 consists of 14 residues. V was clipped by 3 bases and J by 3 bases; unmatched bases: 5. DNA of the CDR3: TGTGCCAGCAGCTTTAAGGGGGCTAGCTACGAGCAGTACTTC. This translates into CASSFKGASYEQYF.

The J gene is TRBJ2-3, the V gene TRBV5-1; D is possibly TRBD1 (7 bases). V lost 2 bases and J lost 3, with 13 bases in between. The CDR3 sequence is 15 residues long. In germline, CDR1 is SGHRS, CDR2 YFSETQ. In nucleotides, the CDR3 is TGCGCCAGCAGCTTCCAGGGGGGCGGGACAGATACGCAGTATTTT. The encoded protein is CASSFQGGGTDTQYF.

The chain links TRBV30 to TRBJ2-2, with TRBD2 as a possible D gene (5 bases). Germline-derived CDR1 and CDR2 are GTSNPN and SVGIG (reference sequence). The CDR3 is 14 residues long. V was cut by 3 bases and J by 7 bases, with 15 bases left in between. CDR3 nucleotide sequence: TGTGCCTGGAGGGACTCCCCCCGGGGCGGGGAGCTGTTTTTT. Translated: CAWRDSPRGGELFF.

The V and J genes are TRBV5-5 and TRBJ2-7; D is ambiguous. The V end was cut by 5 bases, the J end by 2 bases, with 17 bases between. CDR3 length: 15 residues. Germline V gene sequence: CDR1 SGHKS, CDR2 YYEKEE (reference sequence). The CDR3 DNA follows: TGTGCCAGCAGTCTTTGGCTTGTGGGGACCTACGAGCAGTACTTC. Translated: CASSLWLVGTYEQYF.

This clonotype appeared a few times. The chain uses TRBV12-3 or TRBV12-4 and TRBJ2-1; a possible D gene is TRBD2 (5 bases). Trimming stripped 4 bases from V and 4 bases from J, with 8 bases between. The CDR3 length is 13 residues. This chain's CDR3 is CASSSTRYNEQFF. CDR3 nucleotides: TGTGCCAGCAGTTCCACTAGGTACAATGAGCAGTTCTTC.

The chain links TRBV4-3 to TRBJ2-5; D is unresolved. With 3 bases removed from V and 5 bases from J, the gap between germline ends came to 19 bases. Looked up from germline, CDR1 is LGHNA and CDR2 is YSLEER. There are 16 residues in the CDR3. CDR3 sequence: CASSQYVDSRPETQYF. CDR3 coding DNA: TGCGCCAGCAGCCAGTATGTGGATTCCCGACCGGAGACCCAGTACTTC.

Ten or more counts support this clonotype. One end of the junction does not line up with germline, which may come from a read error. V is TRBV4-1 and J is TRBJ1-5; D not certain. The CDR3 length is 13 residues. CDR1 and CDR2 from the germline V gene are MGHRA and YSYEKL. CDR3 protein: CASSQDGNQPQHF. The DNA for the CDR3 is TGTGCCAGCAGCCAAGATGGCAATCAGCCCCAGCATTTT.

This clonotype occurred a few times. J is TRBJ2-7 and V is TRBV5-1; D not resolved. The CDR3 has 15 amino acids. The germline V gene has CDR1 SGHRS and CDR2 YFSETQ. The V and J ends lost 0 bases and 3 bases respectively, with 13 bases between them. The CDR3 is CASSLGIRSFYEQYF. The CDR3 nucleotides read TGCGCCAGCAGCTTGGGGATTAGATCTTTCTACGAGCAGTACTTC.

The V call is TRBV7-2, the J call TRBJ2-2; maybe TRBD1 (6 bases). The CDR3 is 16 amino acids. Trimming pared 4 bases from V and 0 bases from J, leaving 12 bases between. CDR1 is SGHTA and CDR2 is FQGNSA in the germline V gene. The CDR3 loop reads CASSSGQSANTGELFF. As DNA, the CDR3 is TGTGCCAGCAGCTCAGGACAGTCCGCGAACACCGGGGAGCTGTTTTTT.

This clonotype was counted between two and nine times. The CDR3 region is CASSFAPPGTDTQYF. The CDR3 region has the DNA TGTGCCAGCAGTTTCGCTCCACCAGGCACAGATACGCAGTATTTT. The V call is TRBV28, the J call TRBJ2-3; D is undetermined. CDR1 and CDR2 (germline): MDHEN, SYDVKM. CDR3 length equals 15 residues. Trimming stripped 3 bases from V and 1 base from J, with 11 bases between.

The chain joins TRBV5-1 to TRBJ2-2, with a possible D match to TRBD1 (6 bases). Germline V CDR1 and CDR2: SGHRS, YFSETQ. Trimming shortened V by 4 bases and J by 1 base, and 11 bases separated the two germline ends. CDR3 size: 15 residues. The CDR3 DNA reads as TGCGCCAGCAGCCCTCTACAGGGGAACACCGGGGAGCTGTTTTTT. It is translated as CASSPLQGNTGELFF.

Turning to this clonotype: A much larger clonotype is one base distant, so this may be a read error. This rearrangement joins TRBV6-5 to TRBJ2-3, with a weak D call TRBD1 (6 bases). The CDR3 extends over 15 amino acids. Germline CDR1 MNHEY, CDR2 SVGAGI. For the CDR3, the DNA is TGTGCCAGCAGATACTCCACAGGGTACACAGATACGCAGTATTTT. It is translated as CASRYSTGYTDTQYF.

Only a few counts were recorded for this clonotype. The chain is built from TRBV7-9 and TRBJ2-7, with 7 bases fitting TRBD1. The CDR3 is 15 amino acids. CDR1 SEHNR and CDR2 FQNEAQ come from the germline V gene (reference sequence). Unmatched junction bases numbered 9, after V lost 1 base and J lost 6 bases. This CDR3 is CASSLERGRYREQYF. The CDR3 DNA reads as TGTGCCAGCAGCTTAGAGAGGGGGCGATATCGCGAGCAGTACTTC.

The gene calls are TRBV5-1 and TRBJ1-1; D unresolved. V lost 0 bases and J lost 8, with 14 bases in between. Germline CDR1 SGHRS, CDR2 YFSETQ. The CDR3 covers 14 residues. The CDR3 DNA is TGCGCCAGCAGCTTGGTGGACCAAGACCGAGAAGCTTTCTTT. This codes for CASSLVDQDREAFF.

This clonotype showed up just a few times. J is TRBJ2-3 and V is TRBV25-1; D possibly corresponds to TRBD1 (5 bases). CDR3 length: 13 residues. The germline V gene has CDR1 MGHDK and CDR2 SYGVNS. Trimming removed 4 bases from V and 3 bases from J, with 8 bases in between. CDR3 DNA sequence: TGTGCCAGCAGTGCGGCAGGGACAGATACGCAGTATTTT. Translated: CASSAAGTDTQYF.

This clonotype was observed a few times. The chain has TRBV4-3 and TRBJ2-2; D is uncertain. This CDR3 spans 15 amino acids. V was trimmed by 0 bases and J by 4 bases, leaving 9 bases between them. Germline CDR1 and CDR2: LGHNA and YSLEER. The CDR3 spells CASSQDPASTGELFF. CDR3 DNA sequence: TGCGCCAGCAGCCAAGATCCCGCCAGCACCGGGGAGCTGTTTTTT.

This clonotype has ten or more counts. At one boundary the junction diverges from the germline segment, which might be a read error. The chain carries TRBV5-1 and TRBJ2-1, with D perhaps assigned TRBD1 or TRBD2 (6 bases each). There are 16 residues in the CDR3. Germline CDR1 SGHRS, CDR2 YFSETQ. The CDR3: CASSLGGPSSYNEQFF. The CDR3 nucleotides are TGTGCCAGCAGTCTCGGGGGCCCGAGCTCCTACAATGAGCAGTTCTTC.

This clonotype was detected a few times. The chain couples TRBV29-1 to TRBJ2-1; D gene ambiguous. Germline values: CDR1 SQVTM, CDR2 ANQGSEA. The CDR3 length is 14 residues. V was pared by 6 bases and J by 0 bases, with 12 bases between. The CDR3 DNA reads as TGCAGCGTGGACCCCCTAAGCTCCTACAATGAGCAGTTCTTC. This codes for CSVDPLSSYNEQFF.

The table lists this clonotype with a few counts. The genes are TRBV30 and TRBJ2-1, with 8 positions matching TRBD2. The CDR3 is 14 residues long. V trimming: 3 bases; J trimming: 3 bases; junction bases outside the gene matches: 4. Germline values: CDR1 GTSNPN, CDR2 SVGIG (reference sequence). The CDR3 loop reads CAWSGGELYNEQFF. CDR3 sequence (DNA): TGTGCCTGGAGCGGGGGGGAACTCTACAATGAGCAGTTCTTC.

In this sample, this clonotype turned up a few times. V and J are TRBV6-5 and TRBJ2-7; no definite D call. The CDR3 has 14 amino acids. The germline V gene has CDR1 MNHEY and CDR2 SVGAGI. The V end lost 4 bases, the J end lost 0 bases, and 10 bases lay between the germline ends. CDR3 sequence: CASSSYAGSYEQYF. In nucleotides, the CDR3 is TGTGCCAGCAGTTCCTACGCCGGCTCCTACGAGCAGTACTTC.

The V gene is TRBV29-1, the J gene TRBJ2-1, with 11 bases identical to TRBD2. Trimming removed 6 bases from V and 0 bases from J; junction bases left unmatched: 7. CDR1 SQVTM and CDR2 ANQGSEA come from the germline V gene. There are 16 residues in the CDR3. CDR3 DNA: TGCAGCGTCACTAGCGGGGGTTACCTCTCCTACAATGAGCAGTTCTTC. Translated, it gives CSVTSGGYLSYNEQFF.

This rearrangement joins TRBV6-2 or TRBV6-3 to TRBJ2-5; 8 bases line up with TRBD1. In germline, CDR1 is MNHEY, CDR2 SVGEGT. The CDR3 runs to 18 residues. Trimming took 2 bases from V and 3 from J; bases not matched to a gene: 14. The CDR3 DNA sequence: TGTGCCAGCAGTTACGTTACGGACAGGGAGAATTGGGAAGAGACCCAGTACTTC. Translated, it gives CASSYVTDRENWEETQYF.

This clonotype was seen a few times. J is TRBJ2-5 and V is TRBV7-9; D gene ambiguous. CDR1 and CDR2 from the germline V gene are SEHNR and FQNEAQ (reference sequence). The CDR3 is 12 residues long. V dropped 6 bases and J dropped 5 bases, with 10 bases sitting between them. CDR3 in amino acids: CASSLLHETQYF. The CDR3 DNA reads TGTGCCAGCAGTCTTCTGCATGAGACCCAGTACTTC.

Here the CDR3 reads CASSLGRPGPGDTQYF. CDR3 in DNA: TGCGCCAGCAGCTTAGGACGGCCGGGCCCCGGGGATACGCAGTATTTT. The J gene is TRBJ2-3, the V gene TRBV5-1; D gene unclear. The CDR3 is made up of 16 amino acids. Germline CDR1 SGHRS, CDR2 YFSETQ. Trimming removed 2 bases at V and 6 bases at J, with 19 bases between.

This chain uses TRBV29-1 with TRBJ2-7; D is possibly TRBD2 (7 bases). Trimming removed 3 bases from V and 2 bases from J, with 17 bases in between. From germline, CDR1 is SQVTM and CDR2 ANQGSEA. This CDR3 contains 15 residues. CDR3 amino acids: CSVESGRGPTYEQYF. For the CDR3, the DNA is TGCAGCGTTGAGTCGGGGCGGGGGCCAACCTACGAGCAGTACTTC.

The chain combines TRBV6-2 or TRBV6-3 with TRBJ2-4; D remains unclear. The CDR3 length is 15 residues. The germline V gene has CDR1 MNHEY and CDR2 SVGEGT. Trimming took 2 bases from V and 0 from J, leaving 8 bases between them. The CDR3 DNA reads TGTGCCAGCAGTTACGCCGAGCTAGCCAAAAACATTCAGTACTTC. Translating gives CASSYAELAKNIQYF.

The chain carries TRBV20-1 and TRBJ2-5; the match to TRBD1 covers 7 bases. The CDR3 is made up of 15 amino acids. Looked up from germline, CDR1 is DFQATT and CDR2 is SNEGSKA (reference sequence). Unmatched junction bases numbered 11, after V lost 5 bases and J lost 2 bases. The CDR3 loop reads CSAEPLLRGQETQYF. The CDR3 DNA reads TGCAGTGCTGAACCCCTCCTCAGGGGGCAAGAGACCCAGTACTTC.